This is a list of T cell receptor beta chains from one sample in a study of T cells of healthy individuals. TCRdb used MiXCR to reprocess the 5' RACE reads, holding one entry per CDR3 protein. The sample carries over 95,000 distinct CDR3 sequences, 17% recorded once. These TCRs come from a human donor in good health. Both conserved end residues are part of each CDR3. The D gene is left open where the match is weak. Some rows mark clone size as missing; the rest say once, few, many or name a class of expanded clone.

cdr3_nt	cdr3_aa	clone_size	d_call	v_call	j_call
TGTGCCAGCAGCAAAATAAGTGGAACGGGAGGTTCCATTAATTCACCCCTCCACTTT	CASSKISGTGGSINSPLHF	few	-	TRBV21-1	TRBJ1-6
TGCAGCGTCGGACAGGGCTCCTACGAGCAGTACTTC	CSVGQGSYEQYF	few	TRBD1	TRBV29-1	TRBJ2-7
TGTGCCAGCAGCCTACAGGGGGCTGGGGCCAACGTCCTGACTTTC	CASSLQGAGANVLTF	-	TRBD1	TRBV6-2/TRBV6-3	TRBJ2-6
TGTGCCAGCAGCCAAAGGAGACCCATTTACAATGAGCAGTTCTTC	CASSQRRPIYNEQFF	many	-	TRBV14	TRBJ2-1
TGCGCCAGCAGCCGCTCTAGCGGGAGCCCCGATGAGCAGTTCTTC	CASSRSSGSPDEQFF	-	TRBD2	TRBV5-1	TRBJ2-1
TGCGCCAGCAGCCAAGATAGGACTAGCGGGGGATACCAAGAGACCCAGTACTTC	CASSQDRTSGGYQETQYF	few	TRBD2	TRBV4-1	TRBJ2-5
TGCGCCAGCAGCCAAGTCGGGCTGTGGCAGGAGACCCAGTACTTC	CASSQVGLWQETQYF	many	-	TRBV4-1	TRBJ2-5
TGTGCCAGCAGTTACAAGGTCCGTCAGCCCCAGCATTTT	CASSYKVRQPQHF	-	-	TRBV6-5	TRBJ1-5
TGCAGTGCTCTCGGGCCCGACTACGAGCAGTACTTC	CSALGPDYEQYF	many	-	TRBV20-1	TRBJ2-7
TGTGCCAGCAGCCAGGGCGGGGGGGCCGCAGATACGCAGTATTTT	CASSQGGGAADTQYF	-	TRBD2	TRBV3-1	TRBJ2-3
TGCGCCAGCAGTCCCCTGACAGGGGGTGACACAGATACGCAGTATTTT	CASSPLTGGDTDTQYF	-	TRBD1	TRBV23-1	TRBJ2-3
TGTGCCAGCAGCTTAGAACCGCCTGGGACCTACGAGCAGTACTTC	CASSLEPPGTYEQYF	few	-	TRBV7-8	TRBJ2-7
TGTGCCAGCGGGGAGGATAGCAATCAGCCCCAGCATTTT	CASGEDSNQPQHF	many	-	TRBV6-4	TRBJ1-5
TGTGCCAGCAGCCCCGGCAGGTTTTTCGACGAGCAGTACTTC	CASSPGRFFDEQYF	once	-	TRBV3-1	TRBJ2-7
TGTGCCAGCAGTTCGAGACTACAGGGCAACTATGGCTACACCTTC	CASSSRLQGNYGYTF	few	-	TRBV11-2	TRBJ1-2
TGTGCCAGCAAAAACCGGCGGATCAATCAGCCCCAGCATTTT	CASKNRRINQPQHF	-	-	TRBV6-2/TRBV6-3	TRBJ1-5
TGTGCCAGTGCAGACCCCGGGACCCTCGGGCTTAATTCACCCCTCCACTTT	CASADPGTLGLNSPLHF	-	-	TRBV27	TRBJ1-6
TGCGCCAGCAGCCAAGATTTTGGCGGGAGGGCCGGGGAGCTGTTTTTT	CASSQDFGGRAGELFF	-	TRBD2	TRBV4-3	TRBJ2-2
TGTGCCAGCAGCTTGGAAGACTACGAGCAGTACTTC	CASSLEDYEQYF	-	-	TRBV5-6	TRBJ2-7
TGCAGTGCTAGAGACCGCCGGGGGGGCAACAATCAGCCCCAGCATTTT	CSARDRRGGNNQPQHF	-	-	TRBV20-1	TRBJ1-5
TGTGCCAGCAGTTTAATGGGGGCCCACACCTTC	CASSLMGAHTF	few	-	TRBV28	TRBJ1-2
TGTGCCAGCAGCTTGGACATTAACTATGGCTACACCTTC	CASSLDINYGYTF	many	-	TRBV3-1	TRBJ1-2
TGTGCCACCAGCAGAGATAGACGTGCCACTGAAGCTTTCTTT	CATSRDRRATEAFF	-	-	TRBV15	TRBJ1-1
TGCAGTGCTAGAGAGGCCCGTATCCAAGAGACCCAGTACTTC	CSAREARIQETQYF	few	-	TRBV20-1	TRBJ2-5
TGTGCCATGGGGAGCGGGAGAAACACCGGGGAGCTGTTTTTT	CAMGSGRNTGELFF	-	TRBD2	TRBV10-3	TRBJ2-2
TGTGCCAGCAGTTACTTTAGCGGGGGGGCCGACGAGCAGTACTTC	CASSYFSGGADEQYF	-	TRBD2	TRBV6-2/TRBV6-3	TRBJ2-7
TGTGCCACCACCCCCGGGGGAGTAAACACCGGGGAGCTGTTTTTT	CATTPGGVNTGELFF	-	-	TRBV15	TRBJ2-2
TGTGCCAGCAGCTTTTGGGGTAGGGGCACTGAAGCTTTCTTT	CASSFWGRGTEAFF	many	-	TRBV7-2	TRBJ1-1
TGTGCCAGCAGTTCCGCCGCGGGGGGGCCGTCCGGGGAGCTGTTTTTT	CASSSAAGGPSGELFF	-	TRBD2	TRBV6-6	TRBJ2-2
TGTGCCAGCAGGGGGACAGGGGGGCGCGAGCAGTACTTC	CASRGTGGREQYF	-	TRBD1	TRBV28	TRBJ2-7
TGCAGTGCTAGGCGGGACAGGGGAGGAGAGCAGTACTTC	CSARRDRGGEQYF	-	TRBD1	TRBV20-1	TRBJ2-7
TGTGCCAGCAGCTTGACAGGGGGCCACACTGAAGCTTTCTTT	CASSLTGGHTEAFF	-	TRBD1	TRBV7-3	TRBJ1-1
TGTGCCAGCAGTTACTCGAGAGGGACCAATTCACCCCTCCACTTT	CASSYSRGTNSPLHF	-	-	TRBV6-6	TRBJ1-6